This TCR beta chain was sequenced during a study of cytomegalovirus exposure and HLA in healthy donors. For the study at large: Samples from HLA-typed donors yielded about 85 million unique TCRs in an early data release.

Trimming removed 3 bases at V and 7 bases at J, with 12 bases between. The CDR3 covers 13 residues. CDR1 is WNHNN and CDR2 is SYGVQD in the germline V gene (reference sequence). Study-wide findings and caveats: TCR beta V- and J-gene trimming was later associated with a missense DCLRE1C variant. Among the sequence variants, a highly shared cluster was likely an artifact of sequencing. The number of N-insertions in an Asian-associated ancestry cluster was reportedly below the roughly 660-donor mean in a later analysis.

This clone has only a few counts. What it binds is unknown. Primers for the PCR totalled 60 Vbeta and 13 Jbeta. Libraries were prepared by immunoSEQ multiplex PCR; TCRdb keeps only in-frame clonotypes and omits some of them. Found here are about 73,000 clones, 60% to 85% of them singletons; the top ten hold roughly 12%. The specimen sequenced was PBMCs. The receptor comes from a man between 65 and 85 years old in good health and CMV-seronegative. The chain couples TRBV10-1 to TRBJ1-1, with D unclear. CDR3: CASSDPGGIEAFF. For the CDR3, the DNA is TGCGCCAGCAGTGACCCCGGCGGGATTGAAGCTTTCTTT.